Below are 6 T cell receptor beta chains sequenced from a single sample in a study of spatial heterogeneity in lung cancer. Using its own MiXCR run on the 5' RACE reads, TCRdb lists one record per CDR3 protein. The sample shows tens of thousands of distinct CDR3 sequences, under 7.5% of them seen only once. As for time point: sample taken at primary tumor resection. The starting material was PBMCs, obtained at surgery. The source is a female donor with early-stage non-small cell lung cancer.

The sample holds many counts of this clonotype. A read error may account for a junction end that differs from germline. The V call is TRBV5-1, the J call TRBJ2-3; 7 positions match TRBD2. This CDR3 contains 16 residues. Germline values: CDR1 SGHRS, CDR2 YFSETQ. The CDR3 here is CASSLGGVYRTDTQYF. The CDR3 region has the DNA TGCGCCAGCAGTTTGGGAGGGGTCTATCGCACAGATACGCAGTATTTT.

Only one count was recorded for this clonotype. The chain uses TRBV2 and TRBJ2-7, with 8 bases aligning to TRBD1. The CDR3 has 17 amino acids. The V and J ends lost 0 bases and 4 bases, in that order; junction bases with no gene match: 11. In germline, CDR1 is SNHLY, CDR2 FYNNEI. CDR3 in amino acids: CASSEALPWQGAYEQYF. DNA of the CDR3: TGTGCCAGCAGTGAAGCGCTTCCTTGGCAGGGGGCATACGAGCAGTACTTC. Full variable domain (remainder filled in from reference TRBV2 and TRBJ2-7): EPEVTQTPSHQVTQMGQEVILRCVPISNHLYFYWYRQILGQKVEFLVSFYNNEISEKSEIFDDQFSVERPDGSNFTLKIRSTKLEDSAMYFCASSEALPWQGAYEQYFGPGTRLTVT.

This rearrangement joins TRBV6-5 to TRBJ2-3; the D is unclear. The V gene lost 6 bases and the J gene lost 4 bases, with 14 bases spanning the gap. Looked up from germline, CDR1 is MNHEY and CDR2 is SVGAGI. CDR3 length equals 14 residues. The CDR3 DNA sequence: TGTGCCAGCAGCCCTGGGATTGGTCCAGATACGCAGTATTTT. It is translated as CASSPGIGPDTQYF.

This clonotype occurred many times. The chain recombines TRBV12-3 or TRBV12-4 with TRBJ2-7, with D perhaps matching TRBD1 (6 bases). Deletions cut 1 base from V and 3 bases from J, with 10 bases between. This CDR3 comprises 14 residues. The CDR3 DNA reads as TGTGCCAGCAGTTTAGAGGCAGGGGTCTACGAGCAGTACTTC. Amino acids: CASSLEAGVYEQYF.

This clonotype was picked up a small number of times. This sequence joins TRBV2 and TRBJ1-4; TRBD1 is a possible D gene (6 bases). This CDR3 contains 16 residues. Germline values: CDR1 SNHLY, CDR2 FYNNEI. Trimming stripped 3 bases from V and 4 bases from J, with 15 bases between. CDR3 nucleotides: TGTGCCAGCAGTGATGGGCAGGGGCGGATTAATGAAAAACTGTTTTTT. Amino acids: CASSDGQGRINEKLFF.

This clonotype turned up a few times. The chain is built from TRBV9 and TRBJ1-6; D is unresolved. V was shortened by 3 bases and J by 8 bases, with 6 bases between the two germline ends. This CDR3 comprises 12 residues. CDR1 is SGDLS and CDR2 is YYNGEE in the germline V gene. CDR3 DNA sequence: TGTGCCAGCAGCGCCGGGGATTCACCCCTCCACTTT. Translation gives CASSAGDSPLHF.